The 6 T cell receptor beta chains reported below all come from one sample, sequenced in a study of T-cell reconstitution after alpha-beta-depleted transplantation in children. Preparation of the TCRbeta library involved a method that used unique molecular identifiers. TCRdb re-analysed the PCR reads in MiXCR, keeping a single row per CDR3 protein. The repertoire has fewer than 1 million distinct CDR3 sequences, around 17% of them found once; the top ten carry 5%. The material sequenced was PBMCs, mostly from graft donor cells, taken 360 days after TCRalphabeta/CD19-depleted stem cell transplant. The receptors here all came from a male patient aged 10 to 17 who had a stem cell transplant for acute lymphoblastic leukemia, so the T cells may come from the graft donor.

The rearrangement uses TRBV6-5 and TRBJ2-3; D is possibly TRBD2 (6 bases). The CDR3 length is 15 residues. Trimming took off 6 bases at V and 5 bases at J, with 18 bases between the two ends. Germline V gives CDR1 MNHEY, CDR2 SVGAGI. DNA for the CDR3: TGTGCCAGCAGCTCTCGGGACTCTAGGAGAGATACGCAGTATTTT. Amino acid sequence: CASSSRDSRRDTQYF.

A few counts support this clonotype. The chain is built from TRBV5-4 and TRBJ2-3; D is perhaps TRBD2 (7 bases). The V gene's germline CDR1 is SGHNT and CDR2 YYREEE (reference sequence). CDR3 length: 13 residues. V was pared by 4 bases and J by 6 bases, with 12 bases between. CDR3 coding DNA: TGTGCCAGCAGCACTGGGGGGGCGGATACGCAGTATTTT. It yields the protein CASSTGGADTQYF. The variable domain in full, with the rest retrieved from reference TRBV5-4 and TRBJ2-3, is ETGVTQSPTHLIKTRGQQVTLRCSSQSGHNTVSWYQQALGQGPQFIFQYYREEENGRGNFPPRFSGLQFPNYSSELNVNALELDDSALYLCASSTGGADTQYFGPGTRLTVL.

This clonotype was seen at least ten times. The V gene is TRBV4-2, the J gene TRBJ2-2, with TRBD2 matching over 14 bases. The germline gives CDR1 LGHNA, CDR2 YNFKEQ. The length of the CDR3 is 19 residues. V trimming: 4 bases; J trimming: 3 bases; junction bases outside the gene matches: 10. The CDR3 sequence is CASSLRGLAGEFDTGELFF. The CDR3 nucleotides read TGTGCCAGCAGCCTACGGGGACTAGCGGGAGAGTTCGACACCGGGGAGCTGTTTTTT.

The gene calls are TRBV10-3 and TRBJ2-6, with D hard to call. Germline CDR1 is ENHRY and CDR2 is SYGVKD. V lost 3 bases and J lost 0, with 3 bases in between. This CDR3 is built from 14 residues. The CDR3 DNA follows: TGTGCCATCAGTGACGTCTCTGGGGCCAACGTCCTGACTTTC. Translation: CAISDVSGANVLTF.

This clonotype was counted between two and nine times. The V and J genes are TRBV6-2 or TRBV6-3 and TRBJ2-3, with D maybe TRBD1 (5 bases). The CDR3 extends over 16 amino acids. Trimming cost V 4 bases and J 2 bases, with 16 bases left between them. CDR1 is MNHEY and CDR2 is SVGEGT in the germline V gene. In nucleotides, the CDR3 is TGTGCCAGCAGTTTCCTGACAGACTCGTCCACAGATACGCAGTATTTT. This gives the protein CASSFLTDSSTDTQYF.

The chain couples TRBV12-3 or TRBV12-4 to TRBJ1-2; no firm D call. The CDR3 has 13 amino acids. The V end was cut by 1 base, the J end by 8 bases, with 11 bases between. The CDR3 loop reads CASSLGLLGGYTF. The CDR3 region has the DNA TGTGCCAGCAGTTTAGGACTCCTCGGAGGCTACACCTTC.